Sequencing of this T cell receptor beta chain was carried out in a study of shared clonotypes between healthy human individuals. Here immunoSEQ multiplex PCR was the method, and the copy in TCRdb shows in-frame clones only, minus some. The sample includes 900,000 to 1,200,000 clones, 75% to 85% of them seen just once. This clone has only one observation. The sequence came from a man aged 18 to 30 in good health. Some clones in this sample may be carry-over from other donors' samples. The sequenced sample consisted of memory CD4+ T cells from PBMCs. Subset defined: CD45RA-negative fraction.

The CDR3 nucleotides are TGTGCCAGCAAATTCGACATGAACACTGAAGCTTTCTTT. Translating gives CASKFDMNTEAFF. This chain uses TRBV7-3 with TRBJ1-1; D unresolved. The CDR3 spans 13 residues. Germline V CDR1 and CDR2: SGHTA, FQGTGA. V lost 7 bases and J 0 bases, leaving 9 bases between the germline ends.